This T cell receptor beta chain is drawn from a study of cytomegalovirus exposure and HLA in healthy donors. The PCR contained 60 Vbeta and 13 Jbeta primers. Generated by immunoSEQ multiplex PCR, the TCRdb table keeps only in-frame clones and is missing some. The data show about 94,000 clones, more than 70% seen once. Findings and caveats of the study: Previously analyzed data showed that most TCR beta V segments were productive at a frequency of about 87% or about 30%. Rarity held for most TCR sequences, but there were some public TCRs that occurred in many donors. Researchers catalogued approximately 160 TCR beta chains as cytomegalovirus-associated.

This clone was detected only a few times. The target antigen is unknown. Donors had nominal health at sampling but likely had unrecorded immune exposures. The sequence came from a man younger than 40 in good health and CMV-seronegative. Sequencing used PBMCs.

CDR3 loop: CASSQTILAGYEQYF. DNA of the CDR3: TGCGCCAGCAGCCAAACCATTCTAGCGGGTTACGAGCAGTACTTC. The chain uses TRBV4-1 and TRBJ2-7, with TRBD2 matching 8 bases. CDR3 size: 15 residues. The germline V gene has CDR1 MGHRA and CDR2 YSYEKL. Trimming took 2 bases from V and 4 from J; bases not matched to a gene: 7.